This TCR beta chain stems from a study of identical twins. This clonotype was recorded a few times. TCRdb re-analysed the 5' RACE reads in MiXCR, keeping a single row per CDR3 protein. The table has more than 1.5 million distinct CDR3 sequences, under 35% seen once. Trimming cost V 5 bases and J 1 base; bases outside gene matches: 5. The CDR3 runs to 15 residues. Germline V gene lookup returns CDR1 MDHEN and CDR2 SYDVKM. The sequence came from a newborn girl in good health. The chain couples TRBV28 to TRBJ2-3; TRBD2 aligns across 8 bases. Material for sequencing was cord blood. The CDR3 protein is CASSISGSRTDTQYF. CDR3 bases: TGTGCCAGCAGTATCAGCGGGAGTCGCACAGATACGCAGTATTTT.